This TCR beta chain was observed in a study of early T cells in non-severe SARS-CoV-2 infection. At the level of the study: Bulk RNA from unsorted whole blood was sequenced; chains were unpaired.

General study points: Database matching using VDJdb favored anti-spike CD8 responses, with private and CD4 specificities left missing.

Individual cDNA molecules carried attached unique molecular identifiers. TCRdb passed the 5' RACE reads through MiXCR, listing each CDR3 protein once. The sample has about 46,000 distinct CDR3 sequences, approximately 5.9% seen once. This clonotype was seen a handful of times. Its antigen is undetermined. CDR1 KGHSY and CDR2 FQNENV come from the germline V gene. This CDR3 has 14 residues. V lost 0 bases, J lost 4 bases, and 9 bases lay in between. The clonotype originates from an adult who was a healthcare worker with PCR-confirmed SARS-CoV-2 infection or an uninfected control (not recorded which). This chain connects TRBV16 to TRBJ1-2; D possibly corresponds to TRBD1 (6 bases). Here the sequenced sample was whole blood, taken at baseline. CDR3 in DNA: TGTGCCAGCAGCCAATCCCGGACAGCCTATGGCTACACCTTC. This codes for CASSQSRTAYGYTF.